The rows below give T cell receptor beta chains drawn from one sample of a study of cytomegalovirus exposure and HLA in healthy donors. The table came from immunoSEQ multiplex PCR; TCRdb's copy has only in-frame clones and leaves some out. The repertoire holds under 110,000 clones, with more than 75% as singletons. Sequenced material: PBMCs. These receptors were collected from a woman aged 50 to 60 in good health and CMV-seropositive. CDR3s include the opening cysteine and the closing phenylalanine or tryptophan. The order of the fields is V gene, CDR3 length, D gene, J gene, clone size, CDR3 DNA, CDR3 protein. A D gene is named only where the DNA matches it firmly. The size of a clone is reported for some rows only, either as once, few or many, or as a class for expanded clones.

>TRBV5-6|16|NA|TRBJ1-5|few
TGTGCCAGCAGCTTGGGACACGGGAACGGCAATCAGCCCCAGCATTTT
CASSLGHGNGNQPQHF
>TRBV28|16|TRBD1|TRBJ1-3|NA
TGTGCCAGCAGTTCTGCGCGGACAGGGGAGCGAAACACCATATATTTT
CASSSARTGERNTIYF
>TRBV28|12|NA|TRBJ1-2|NA
TGTGCCAGCAGTCCCGGACTGGCGGGCTACACCTTC
CASSPGLAGYTF
>TRBV6-5|15|NA|TRBJ2-1|NA
TGTGCCAGCAGTTACCTATCGGGGGACTACAATGAGCAGTTCTTC
CASSYLSGDYNEQFF
>TRBV5-1|13|NA|TRBJ1-4|few
TGCGCCAGCAGGGGAGCCCCTAATGAAAAACTGTTTTTT
CASRGAPNEKLFF
>TRBV30|15|TRBD1|TRBJ1-2|once
TGTGCCTGGAGTGTAGCCCCGACAGGGGGCTATGGCTACACCTTC
CAWSVAPTGGYGYTF
>TRBV19|15|NA|TRBJ1-6|NA
TGTGCCAGTAGGGTTACAGGACCTCCTAATTCACCCCTCCACTTT
CASRVTGPPNSPLHF
>TRBV28|14|TRBD1|TRBJ1-2|NA
TGTGCCAGCAGTTCGACAGGGGGAATCTATGGCTACACCTTC
CASSSTGGIYGYTF
>TRBV4-2|17|TRBD2|TRBJ2-3|few
TGTGCCAGCAGCCAAGGAAATACCGGGGGGAGCACAGATACGCAGTATTTT
CASSQGNTGGSTDTQYF
>TRBV7-6|18|TRBD2|TRBJ2-3|NA
TGTGCCAGCAGCTTAGCCCCGCGACTAGCGGGGGGCACAGATACGCAGTATTTT
CASSLAPRLAGGTDTQYF
>TRBV5-1|15|NA|TRBJ1-1|NA
TGCGCCAGCAGCTTCCCCAACAGGGAGAACACTGAAGCTTTCTTT
CASSFPNRENTEAFF
>TRBV6-8|13|NA|TRBJ2-5|NA
TGTGCCAGCAACCGGGGGAGTCAAGAGACCCAGTACTTC
CASNRGSQETQYF
>TRBV9|16|TRBD1|TRBJ1-1|NA
TGTGCCAGCAGCGCCTCCGGGACAGGGGGCCGAACCCCAGCTTTCTTT
CASSASGTGGRTPAFF
>TRBV10-2|13|NA|TRBJ1-5|NA
TGCGCCAGCAACCGGGATAGCAATCAGCCCCAGCATTTT
CASNRDSNQPQHF
>TRBV11-3|14|NA|TRBJ2-3|few
TGTGCCAGCAGCCGGACAGCTAGCACAGATACGCAGTATTTT
CASSRTASTDTQYF
>TRBV7-9|12|NA|TRBJ2-7|NA
TGTTCCAGCAGCCAACAGGGATACGAGCAGTACTTC
CSSSQQGYEQYF
>TRBV5-1|15|NA|TRBJ1-4|NA
TGCGCCAGCAGCTTGGAGAGCAGGGGAGAGGAAAAACTGTTTTTT
CASSLESRGEEKLFF
>TRBV5-1|16|TRBD1|TRBJ2-1|NA
TGCGCCAGCAGCCAGGGACAGGCCGCGGCCTACAATGAGCAGTTCTTC
CASSQGQAAAYNEQFF
>TRBV28|16|NA|TRBJ1-5|NA
TGTGCCAGCAGTTCCCAAGCGGGGAGGAACAATCAGCCCCAGCATTTT
CASSSQAGRNNQPQHF
>TRBV7-9|15|NA|TRBJ1-3|few
TGTGCCAGCAGCTTAGCGGCCAGCTCTGGAAACACCATATATTTT
CASSLAASSGNTIYF
>TRBV19|13|TRBD1|TRBJ1-2|NA
TGTGCCAGTACAAGACAGGGTACGGGTGGCTACACCTTC
CASTRQGTGGYTF
>TRBV7-2|16|NA|TRBJ1-3|NA
TGTGCCAGCAGCGTCCCGGCGGGGCAGACAGGAAACACCATATATTTT
CASSVPAGQTGNTIYF
>TRBV18|14|TRBD1|TRBJ1-4|NA
TGTGCCAGCTCACCAGGACAGGGGGTCGAAAAACTGTTTTTT
CASSPGQGVEKLFF
>TRBV5-1|16|TRBD2|TRBJ2-1|NA
TGCGCCAGCAGCTTGGCAGCGGGAACGGTTGTGGATGAGCAGTTCTTC
CASSLAAGTVVDEQFF
>TRBV4-1|15|NA|TRBJ1-1|NA
TGCGCCAGCAGCCAAGCGCGGGCGATGAACACTGAAGCTTTCTTT
CASSQARAMNTEAFF
>TRBV5-1|18|TRBD2|TRBJ2-7|NA
TGCGCCAGCAGCTTGGTTGGGGGGGACGCCTCTTCTCGGTACGAGCAGTACTTC
CASSLVGGDASSRYEQYF
>TRBV19|15|TRBD1|TRBJ2-7|NA
TGTGCCAGTAGTATAGCCCAGGGACAGAGGGACGAGCAGTACTTC
CASSIAQGQRDEQYF
>TRBV5-8|16|NA|TRBJ1-6|NA
TGTGCCAGCAGCTCTTACTTAGGGGAATATAATTCACCCCTCCACTTT
CASSSYLGEYNSPLHF
>TRBV5-5|14|NA|TRBJ2-7|NA
TGTGCCAGCAGTTCCGGGTGGGGACTCTACGAGCAGTACTTC
CASSSGWGLYEQYF
>TRBV5-5|13|NA|TRBJ2-7|NA
TGTGCCAGCAGCTCTGGGCCAGACTACGAGCAGTACTTC
CASSSGPDYEQYF
>TRBV19|15|TRBD1|TRBJ1-5|NA
TGTGCCAGTAGTCCCCGACAGGGTCCTTTTCAGCCCCAGCATTTT
CASSPRQGPFQPQHF
>TRBV25-1|14|NA|TRBJ1-6|NA
TGTGCCAGCAGTAGGGAACAGGGAAATTCACCCCTCCACTTT
CASSREQGNSPLHF
>TRBV4-2|16|NA|TRBJ2-3|NA
TGTGCCAGCAGCCAAGACCCACAGGTGGACACAGATACGCAGTATTTT
CASSQDPQVDTDTQYF
>TRBV19|15|NA|TRBJ2-7|NA
TGTGCCAGTAGTCTTGTCTCAGGGGGACTTTACGAGCAGTACTTC
CASSLVSGGLYEQYF
>TRBV29-1|13|NA|TRBJ1-1|NA
TGCAGCGTTGATAGGGGGGGAGACACTGAAGCTTTCTTT
CSVDRGGDTEAFF
>TRBV29-1|12|NA|TRBJ1-1|NA
TGCAGCGTCGTACACAAGAACACTGAAGCTTTCTTT
CSVVHKNTEAFF
>TRBV6-5|13|NA|TRBJ1-1|NA
TGTGCCAGCAGTGGTGGTGGCAGGCTTGAAGCTTTCTTT
CASSGGGRLEAFF
>TRBV29-1|14|NA|TRBJ2-4|NA
TGCAGCGGGACGGGAGGGGGCTCCAAAAACATTCAGTACTTC
CSGTGGGSKNIQYF
>TRBV7-8|15|TRBD1|TRBJ2-7|NA
TGTGCCAGCAGCTTGATCAGCGGGACAGGGAACGAGCAGTACTTC
CASSLISGTGNEQYF
>TRBV2|15|TRBD1|TRBJ2-7|NA
TGTGCCAGCAGTAAAAACTCCGGGACAGGGGACGAGCAGTACTTC
CASSKNSGTGDEQYF
>TRBV28|14|NA|TRBJ1-1|NA
TGTGCCAGCAGGCCACAGGGTAGAAGTACTGAAGCTTTCTTT
CASRPQGRSTEAFF
>TRBV4-1|15|TRBD1|TRBJ1-1|few
TGCGCCAGCAGCCAAGGGACAGGGGGGAACACTGAAGCTTTCTTT
CASSQGTGGNTEAFF
>TRBV7-9|15|NA|TRBJ1-2|NA
TGTGCCAGCAGCTCTGCCGCGGGACTGAACTATGGCTACACCTTC
CASSSAAGLNYGYTF
>TRBV5-6|16|TRBD1|TRBJ1-2|once
TGTGCCAGCAGCTGGACAGGCACCCAAGGAGACTATGGCTACACCTTC
CASSWTGTQGDYGYTF
>TRBV6-5|14|TRBD2|TRBJ2-7|few
TGTGCCAGCAGTCAGCACCCACTAGCGTACGAGCAGTACTTC
CASSQHPLAYEQYF
>TRBV14|14|TRBD1|TRBJ2-7|NA
TGTGCCAGCAGCAGATGGACAGGGGGTAACGAGCAGTACTTC
CASSRWTGGNEQYF
>TRBV14|15|NA|TRBJ2-5|NA
TGTGCCAGCAGCCAAGAGCTCGGTGCGGGAGAGACCCAGTACTTC
CASSQELGAGETQYF
>TRBV7-9|17|TRBD1|TRBJ1-3|NA
TGTGCCAGCAGCCCCAAGACAGGGCTAGTCTCTGGAAACACCATATATTTT
CASSPKTGLVSGNTIYF
>TRBV10-2|15|NA|TRBJ2-3|NA
TGCGCCAGCAGAATAACAGGCGCTACCACAGATACGCAGTATTTT
CASRITGATTDTQYF
>TRBV27|14|TRBD1|TRBJ1-6|NA
TGTGCCAGCAGTCCTGACAGGGTGTATTCACCCCTCCACTTT
CASSPDRVYSPLHF
>TRBV7-2|14|NA|TRBJ1-1|once
TGTGCCAGCAGCCGACAGGCACTGAACACTGAAGCTTTCTTT
CASSRQALNTEAFF
>TRBV28|15|TRBD1|TRBJ1-2|NA
TGTGCCAGCAGTCTCGTAACAGGGGGCGGCTATGGCTACACCTTC
CASSLVTGGGYGYTF